The clone carrying this T cell receptor (beta chain) was detected a few times. This sample was included in a study of T cells in Graves' hyperthyroidism and ophthalmopathy. About the research overall: Peripheral blood specimens were obtained at initial diagnosis, prior to any treatment.

From RNA transcripts, TCR beta CDR3 regions were amplified. A set of HTBI primers served as the primers for a first-round RT-PCR of the TCR CDR3. TCRdb independently ran MiXCR on the multiplex PCR reads; one entry per CDR3 protein. The sample holds around 490,000 distinct CDR3 sequences, 20% seen once. The CDR3 is 18 amino acids. The germline gives CDR1 SGHVS, CDR2 FNYEAQ. After removal of 0 bases from V and 2 bases from J, the junction contained 9 bases not matched to a gene. The TCR comes from a middle-aged man with Graves' ophthalmopathy. Sequencing was performed on blood. The chain couples TRBV7-6 to TRBJ2-1, with 8 positions matching TRBD2. CDR3 amino acids: CASSLAARAGGTYNEQFF. The CDR3, as DNA: TGTGCCAGCAGCTTAGCGGCCAGGGCGGGGGGAACCTACAATGAGCAGTTCTTC.